The 10 T cell receptor beta chains in this list originate from one sample, sequenced in a study of blood T cell repertoires in COVID-19. Sequencing was performed with immunoSEQ multiplex PCR; in TCRdb, only in-frame clones are kept and a portion is missing. This table has 100,000 to 120,000 clones, 76% appearing once. Material for sequencing was peripheral blood. The source of these receptors is a woman over 75 with acute or convalescent COVID-19.

The chain combines TRBV7-6 with TRBJ2-5, with D possibly being TRBD1 (6 bases). Germline V gene data show CDR1 as SGHVS and CDR2 as FNYEAQ. Trimming pared 1 base from V and 7 bases from J, leaving 16 bases between. This CDR3 comprises 15 residues. CDR3: CASSLDWGLEVTQYF. The CDR3 DNA is TGTGCCAGCAGCTTAGACTGGGGGCTAGAAGTGACCCAGTACTTC.

This clone was detected only a few times. The gene calls are TRBV6-5 and TRBJ1-6; a weak D match, TRBD1 (5 bases). Trimming removed 2 bases at V and 3 bases at J, with 11 bases between. This CDR3 region has 16 residues. The germline V gene encodes CDR1 MNHEY and CDR2 SVGAGI. CDR3 amino acids: CASSYRDGHYNSPLHF. In DNA, the CDR3 is TGTGCCAGCAGTTACCGAGACGGACACTATAATTCACCCCTCCACTTT.

V usage is TRBV19 and J usage is TRBJ1-1; the match to TRBD1 covers 7 bases. Per germline, CDR1 LNHDA and CDR2 SQIVND (reference sequence). V gave up 4 bases and J gave up 6 bases; unmatched junction bases: 8. This CDR3 region has 14 residues. The CDR3 loop is CASSTETGRAEAFF. The CDR3 nucleotides read TGTGCCAGTAGTACCGAGACAGGGCGGGCTGAAGCTTTCTTT. The full variable domain, rest sourced from reference TRBV19 and TRBJ1-1, is DGGITQSPKYLFRKEGQNVTLSCEQNLNHDAMYWYRQDPGQGLRLIYYSQIVNDFQKGDIAEGYSVSREKKESFPLTVTSAQKNPTAFYLCASSTETGRAEAFFGQGTRLTVV.

This clone has a handful of counts. The gene calls are TRBV11-3 and TRBJ2-3, with 8 bases matching TRBD1. The CDR3 has 16 amino acids. The V segment lost 4 bases and the J segment 3 bases; nucleotides outside the gene matches: 9. Germline CDR1 SGHNT, CDR2 YENEEA. The CDR3 nucleotides are TGTGCCAGCAGCTCGTTGGGACAGGCGGGTACAGATACGCAGTATTTT. It specifies CASSSLGQAGTDTQYF.

V and J are TRBV6-5 and TRBJ2-5; TRBD2 aligns across 8 bases. The germline V gene has CDR1 MNHEY and CDR2 SVGAGI. The CDR3 sequence is 13 residues long. V was clipped by 6 bases and J by 5 bases; unmatched bases: 5. CDR3 sequence reads: CASSERERETQYF. CDR3 nucleotides: TGTGCCAGCAGCGAGCGGGAGCGGGAGACCCAGTACTTC.

The V call is TRBV29-1, the J call TRBJ2-7; D is ambiguous. CDR3 length: 13 amino acids. Germline values: CDR1 SQVTM, CDR2 ANQGSEA. V gave up 6 bases and J gave up 2 bases, with 14 bases separating them. CDR3 nucleotides: TGCAGCGTCGCCCCAGGTAATCCCTACGAGCAGTACTTC. This sequence encodes CSVAPGNPYEQYF.

The V gene is TRBV9, the J gene TRBJ2-1, with TRBD2 matching 14 bases. Per the germline V gene, CDR1 is SGDLS and CDR2 is YYNGEE. V shed 2 bases, J shed 0 bases, and the junction held 1 base outside the gene matches. The CDR3 totals 17 residues. The CDR3 coding sequence is TGTGCCAGCAGCGTCGGGACTAGCGGGAGCTCCTACAATGAGCAGTTCTTC. It codes for CASSVGTSGSSYNEQFF.

The chain combines TRBV6-5 with TRBJ2-7, with 9 bases matching TRBD1. V shed 2 bases, J shed 5 bases, and the junction held 7 bases outside the gene matches. The germline V gene encodes CDR1 MNHEY and CDR2 SVGAGI. CDR3 length: 15 residues. Written as DNA, the CDR3 is TGTGCCAGCAGTTACGGGACAGGGCCCCTCCACGAGCAGTACTTC. It yields the protein CASSYGTGPLHEQYF.

This clone was detected only once. This chain uses TRBV19 with TRBJ1-5; D gene ambiguous. The CDR3 contains 16 residues. Trimming pared 5 bases from V and 0 bases from J, leaving 14 bases between. From germline, CDR1 is LNHDA and CDR2 SQIVND (reference sequence). CDR3 DNA sequence: TGTGCCAGTAGTCCCGAGACTGTCTCTAGCAATCAGCCCCAGCATTTT. The encoded protein is CASSPETVSSNQPQHF.

The V gene is TRBV20-1, the J gene TRBJ1-1; perhaps TRBD1 as D (6 bases). The CDR3 sequence is 13 residues long. The V gene lost 3 bases and the J gene lost 4 bases, with 12 bases spanning the gap. The V gene's germline CDR1 is DFQATT and CDR2 SNEGSKA (reference sequence). The CDR3 DNA follows: TGCAGTGCTAGTAAGGGCAGGGGCACTGAAGCTTTCTTT. Translation: CSASKGRGTEAFF.